This T cell receptor (beta chain) emerged from a study of blood T cell repertoires in COVID-19 (dated by TCRdb to about 2020). Regarding the research as a whole: Collaborator samples came from the United States, Italy and Spain and covered acute and convalescent phases of COVID-19. The prospective study material was composed of cDNA or gDNA derived from T cells, B-cell-depleted T cells, or PBMCs. The dataset comprised deeply sampled blood TCRbeta repertoires from subjects exposed to, actively infected with, or recovered from COVID-19. The repertoires were released in a freely available public database meant as a resource for research on the immune response to SARS-CoV-2. The samples were drawn from the first 160 participants of the ongoing ImmuneRACE study and from roughly 1,300 subjects provided by 6 global collaborators. A de-identified subject ID, COVID-19 status, age in years and sex were almost always included in the sample metadata. Where HLA class I and class II types were available, the types were taken from metadata supplied by the sample provider, not from assay-based typing.

In the prospective study, participants were roughly 18 to 95 years old, resided in fewer than 25 geographic areas of the United States, and were enrolled through a virtual design. In the prospective study, participants were assigned to cohorts based on the clinical history participants reported in a screening survey and a study questionnaire. Recovered participants in ImmuneRACE Cohort 3 were defined as having two consecutive negative NP/OP PCR tests, clearance from a healthcare professional, or resolution of symptoms. In the prospective study, mobile phlebotomists collected whole blood, serum and a nasopharyngeal or oropharyngeal swab from each participant. Prospective study participants could optionally give additional blood draws and questionnaires over a roughly 2-month period. Before DNA extraction, blood samples from the prospective study were shipped at room temperature or frozen. Overall study outcomes, separate from this receptor: Clinical and demographic metadata were provided uncurated, with the amount varying by source and participant.

As to this clone: Its antigen is currently not known. Base-call qualities are not available, and no considerably larger clone is one nucleotide away.

The CDR3, from cysteine to phenylalanine, totals 18 residues. Here the CDR3 DNA is all that survives: 54 bases in frame from base 1. After removal of 0 bases from V and 6 bases from J, the junction retains 9 bases not matched to a gene. CDR1 LGHDT and CDR2 YNNKEL are derived from the germline V gene (reference sequence). TCRbeta CDR3 regions were amplified from genomic DNA by means of the immunoSEQ Assay, a bias-controlled multiplex PCR. In the paper's pipeline: The number of nucleated cells in each sample was estimated from the amplification of reference gene primers within the assay. Sequence reads were collapsed and filtered to measure the absolute abundance of every unique TCRbeta CDR3 rearrangement. For each sample, productive Simpson clonality was calculated as the square root of Simpson's diversity index across productive rearrangements. TCRdb stores this immuneACCESS table with in-frame sequences only. Part of the clones is absent; in the studies checked, under half of the shortfall reflects unresolved V genes, and no reason is known for the rest. V and J calls plus clone size are reproduced from that table; the DNA served to infer D and trimming. For this sample the table gives about 180,000 clones, of which approximately 85% were detected only once. The ten largest clones capture roughly 6.2% of the sample.

The TCR comes from a man between 35 and 55 years old who had recovered from COVID-19. The chain is encoded by TRBV3-1 (or the pseudogene TRBV3-2) joined to TRBJ2-1, with 12 bases aligning to TRBD2. Sequences were obtained from PBMCs or T cells enriched from blood (not recorded which). The nucleotide sequence reads TGTGCCAGCAGCCAAGATACTAGCGGGAGGAGGCCCGCCAATGAGCAGTTCTTC. Its protein reads: CASSQDTSGRRPANEQFF.